The 20 T cell receptor beta chains reported below all come from one sample, sequenced in a study of spatial heterogeneity in lung cancer. Time point: sample taken at primary tumor resection. Sequencing was performed on whole RNA extracted from tumor and nontumor lung tissue, or from frozen PBMC, and the material was left unsorted. Each CDR3 protein is one row after TCRdb ran MiXCR on the 5' RACE reads. The profile shows approximately 90,000 distinct CDR3 sequences, approximately 8.6% of them singletons. The sample here was PBMCs, taken at surgery. All receptors derive from a male donor with early-stage non-small cell lung cancer.

This chain uses TRBV5-1 with TRBJ1-2; D is unresolved. Germline loops: CDR1 SGHRS, CDR2 YFSETQ. V lost 1 base and J lost 0, with 13 bases in between. CDR3 size: 16 residues. DNA for the CDR3: TGCGCCAGCAGCTTGTTTCTCAGGAGCACTAACTATGGCTACACCTTC. Translated, it gives CASSLFLRSTNYGYTF.

The chain recombines TRBV6-6 with TRBJ2-3; 10 bases are shared with TRBD2. With V trimmed by 5 bases and J by 1 base, 12 bases remained unmatched. Germline V CDR1 and CDR2: MNHNY, SVGAGI (reference sequence). The CDR3 extends over 18 amino acids. The CDR3 region is CASSRRASGGGGTDTQYF. The DNA for the CDR3 is TGTGCCAGCAGTCGGAGGGCTAGCGGGGGAGGGGGCACAGATACGCAGTATTTT.

This clonotype was seen repeatedly, ten times or more. The chain employs TRBV5-5 and TRBJ2-6; D might be TRBD1 or TRBD2, each matching 5 bases. The V end lost 6 bases, the J end lost 1 base, and 11 bases lay between the germline ends. Germline V CDR1 and CDR2: SGHKS, YYEKEE (reference sequence). The CDR3 is 15 residues long. The CDR3, as DNA: TGTGCCAGCACCAGGGACCAATCTGGGGCCAACGTCCTGACTTTC. Its protein is CASTRDQSGANVLTF.

The table lists this clonotype with a few counts. The rearrangement links TRBV19 to TRBJ2-4, with a possible D match to TRBD1 (6 bases). This CDR3 is 14 amino acids long. Deletions cut 3 bases from V and 5 bases from J, with 11 bases between. CDR1 is LNHDA, CDR2 SQIVND, per germline (reference sequence). For the CDR3, the DNA is TGTGCCAGTAGTATTCAGGGGAGCCAAAACATTCAGTACTTC. It specifies CASSIQGSQNIQYF.

This clonotype was seen at least ten times. The chain carries TRBV29-1 and TRBJ1-5; D perhaps matches TRBD1 (5 bases). The CDR3 contains 13 residues. Trimming removed 6 bases from V and 2 bases from J, with 11 bases in between. Looked up from germline, CDR1 is SQVTM and CDR2 is ANQGSEA. The CDR3 bases are TGCAGCGTGTCAGGGTCTGGCAATCAGCCCCAGCATTTT. This encodes CSVSGSGNQPQHF.

This clonotype showed up many times. V gene TRBV2 combines with J gene TRBJ2-1; TRBD2 matches at 8 bases. Germline CDR1 reads SNHLY; CDR2 reads FYNNEI. The CDR3 loop spans 15 amino acids. Trimming cost V 4 bases and J 9 bases; bases outside gene matches: 11. CDR3 protein: CASSAERGGQPEQFF. CDR3 coding DNA: TGTGCCAGCAGTGCGGAACGGGGGGGCCAACCTGAGCAGTTCTTC.

In its sample, this clonotype was seen many times. The chain couples TRBV2 to TRBJ1-1, with a possible D match to TRBD1 (5 bases). Looked up from germline, CDR1 is SNHLY and CDR2 is FYNNEI. The CDR3 has 12 residues. Trimming left V 6 bases short and J 1 base short, with 6 bases between. This CDR3 is CASRRGNTEAFF. As DNA, the CDR3 is TGTGCCAGCAGAAGGGGGAACACTGAAGCTTTCTTT.

This rearrangement joins TRBV4-3 to TRBJ2-6, with no clear D. Germline CDR1 and CDR2: LGHNA and YSLEER. The CDR3 runs 18 residues. Trimming stripped 0 bases from V and 0 bases from J, with 12 bases between. Written as DNA, the CDR3 is TGCGCCAGCAGCCAAGACTCAGGTGTAAGCTCTGGGGCCAACGTCCTGACTTTC. Translating it yields CASSQDSGVSSGANVLTF.

This clonotype was found a few times. The CDR3 nucleotides are TGTGCCACCAGCAGAGATTTGCAGGGGAATGAGCAGTTCTTC. It encodes CATSRDLQGNEQFF. The V and J genes are TRBV15 and TRBJ2-1, with a tentative D call TRBD1 (6 bases). The ends were cut back, 0 bases at V and 7 bases at J, with 10 bases in the middle. The CDR3 length is 14 residues. From germline, CDR1 is LNHNV and CDR2 YYDKDF (reference sequence).

The CDR3 reads CASSGESTQYF. The CDR3 DNA is TGTGCCAGCAGTGGGGAGTCGACCCAGTACTTC. This chain connects TRBV2 to TRBJ2-5, with D tentatively TRBD2 (5 bases). The CDR3 covers 11 residues. The germline gives CDR1 SNHLY, CDR2 FYNNEI. V was cut by 4 bases and J by 7 bases, with 7 bases left in between. Full variable domain (rest looked up from reference TRBV2 and TRBJ2-5): EPEVTQTPSHQVTQMGQEVILRCVPISNHLYFYWYRQILGQKVEFLVSFYNNEISEKSEIFDDQFSVERPDGSNFTLKIRSTKLEDSAMYFCASSGESTQYFGPGTRLLVL.

This clonotype occurred a few times. This chain joins TRBV3-1 and TRBJ2-7; 10 bases fit TRBD2. The CDR3 totals 15 residues. The germline gives CDR1 LGHDT, CDR2 YNNKEL (reference sequence). V shed 2 bases, J shed 2 bases, and the junction held 3 bases outside the gene matches. CDR3: CASSQPLAGTYEQYF. CDR3 bases: TGTGCCAGCAGCCAACCACTAGCGGGGACCTACGAGCAGTACTTC.

This clonotype was recorded many times. J is TRBJ2-5 and V is TRBV7-3, with D perhaps assigned TRBD1 or TRBD2 (6 bases each). V lost 4 bases and J lost 5, with 14 bases in between. Germline-derived CDR1 and CDR2 are SGHTA and FQGTGA. The CDR3 is 14 amino acids. CDR3 amino acids: CASSSSGAGETQYF. The DNA for the CDR3 is TGTGCCAGCAGCTCCTCGGGGGCCGGTGAGACCCAGTACTTC.

This clonotype was observed at least ten times. The V call is TRBV11-2, the J call TRBJ1-6; D ambiguous. CDR3 length: 17 residues. Germline V gene lookup returns CDR1 SGHAT and CDR2 FQNNGV. Trimming left V 0 bases short and J 2 bases short, with 11 bases between. The CDR3: CASSLDGEGTYNSPLHF. Written as DNA, the CDR3 is TGTGCCAGCAGCTTAGATGGAGAGGGAACCTATAATTCACCCCTCCACTTT. The complete variable domain, with remaining parts taken from reference TRBV11-2 and TRBJ1-6, reads EAGVAQSPRYKIIEKRQSVAFWCNPISGHATLYWYQQILGQGPKLLIQFQNNGVVDDSQLPKDRFSAERLKGVDSTLKIQPAKLEDSAVYLCASSLDGEGTYNSPLHFGNGTRLTVT.

This clonotype has at least ten counts. The V gene is TRBV3-1, the J gene TRBJ1-1; no clear D. CDR3 length equals 14 residues. Deletions cut 3 bases from V and 6 bases from J, with 14 bases between. Germline V gene data show CDR1 as LGHDT and CDR2 as YNNKEL (reference sequence). This chain's CDR3 is CASSHPDRVAEAFF. CDR3 DNA sequence: TGTGCCAGCAGCCACCCGGACCGGGTGGCTGAAGCTTTCTTT.

This clonotype was detected many times. The chain couples TRBV11-3 to TRBJ2-3, with 7 bases matching TRBD2. The CDR3 covers 17 residues. V was pared by 1 base and J by 0 bases, with 7 bases of the junction left unmatched. Germline V gene sequence: CDR1 SGHNT, CDR2 YENEEA. The CDR3 nucleotides are TGTGCCAGCAGCTTAGCGGGGGGACCACCGAGCACAGATACGCAGTATTTT. The encoded protein is CASSLAGGPPSTDTQYF.

This clonotype was picked up many times. The genes are TRBV28 and TRBJ2-7, with TRBD2 identical over 7 bases. With 2 bases clipped from V and 1 base from J, the junction kept 2 bases outside the gene matches. This CDR3 contains 14 residues. Germline values: CDR1 MDHEN, CDR2 SYDVKM. The CDR3: CASSLTGGSYEQYF. CDR3 coding DNA: TGTGCCAGCAGTTTAACGGGGGGTTCCTACGAGCAGTACTTC.

This clonotype was picked up many times. This chain links TRBV12-3 or TRBV12-4 with TRBJ1-2; D is perhaps TRBD1 (5 bases). Trimming removed 5 bases at V and 2 bases at J, with 9 bases between. The CDR3 totals 13 residues. The CDR3 nucleotides read TGTGCCAGCAGTCCGGACAAGAACTATGGCTACACCTTC. This sequence encodes CASSPDKNYGYTF.

The CDR3 DNA is TGTGCCAGCAGTGTAGGGGGCTATGGCTACACCTTC. It specifies CASSVGGYGYTF. The chain is built from TRBV2 and TRBJ1-2; possibly TRBD1 for D (6 bases). Trimming left V 4 bases short and J 4 bases short, with 7 bases between. This CDR3 comprises 12 residues. In germline, CDR1 is SNHLY, CDR2 FYNNEI. The full variable domain, completed using reference TRBV2 and TRBJ1-2, is EPEVTQTPSHQVTQMGQEVILRCVPISNHLYFYWYRQILGQKVEFLVSFYNNEISEKSEIFDDQFSVERPDGSNFTLKIRSTKLEDSAMYFCASSVGGYGYTFGSGTRLTVV.

The rearrangement joins TRBV7-9 to TRBJ2-1; the D is unclear. V shed 3 bases and J shed 0 bases, with 6 bases lying between them. The V gene's germline CDR1 is SEHNR and CDR2 FQNEAQ (reference sequence). The CDR3 length is 14 residues. CDR3 nucleotide sequence: TGTGCCAGCAGCTTGGCTAGCTCCTACAATGAGCAGTTCTTC. Protein sequence: CASSLASSYNEQFF.

This clonotype turned up a few times. The chain employs TRBV27 and TRBJ2-3, with TRBD1 matching 9 bases. Trimming at V came to 6 bases and at J to 1 base, leaving 5 bases not matched to a gene. The CDR3 totals 15 residues. CDR1 and CDR2 from the germline V gene are MNHEY and SMNVEV (reference sequence). As DNA, the CDR3 is TGTGCCAGCAGGCGGACAGGGGCAGGCACAGATACGCAGTATTTT. Translation: CASRRTGAGTDTQYF.